A single T cell receptor beta chain is shown here with its context. The specificity of this receptor is unknown. Base quality data are lacking; no much larger clone is found one base away. PBMCs were isolated by Ficoll-Paque density gradient centrifugation. This specimen comes from a study of T-cell memory formation after mild COVID-19 (dated by TCRdb to about 2021). Describing the broader study: TCR sequence clusters from the two donors were found to be largely donor specific. In a couple of donors, T-cell clones that expanded and contracted after mild COVID-19 were tracked by sequencing TCRalpha and TCRbeta repertoires over time. The cohort comprised two young, previously healthy adult volunteers, one female and one male.

Sequenced using an Illumina NovaSeq 6000. cDNA libraries for TCRalpha and TCRbeta were prepared by 5'RACE using constant-segment primers, with sample barcodes and unique molecular identifiers added. RNA was extracted from every sample with Trizol reagent. The libraries were amplified in two PCR steps, and the second step added a second sample barcode and Illumina TruSeq adapters. Sequencing of libraries was performed on an Illumina NovaSeq with 2 x 150 bp paired-end reads. The source study handled its data this way. With migec v1.2.7, reads were demultiplexed and then collapsed into UMI-guided consensus sequences. Using mixcr v2.1.11, UMI consensuses were aligned to TRA and TRB V and J templates and then assembled into clonotypes. Expanded or contracted clonotypes were those called significant by both edgeR and NoisET, with noise models trained on biological replicates. For edgeR calls, a false discovery rate-adjusted p below 0.01 and a log2 fold-change threshold of 1 were applied. As an exploratory analysis of dynamics, max-normalized trajectories of the 1000 most abundant clonotypes were examined by PCA with hierarchical clustering. Separately sequenced CD4+ and CD8+ repertoires were used to assign a CD4 or CD8 phenotype to each responding clone. In TCRdb, the public reads were trimmed at Q25 with fastp and aligned with MiXCR, with productive beta chains retained. Rows are unified per CDR3 protein, each entry keeping the most common DNA and genes. The V and J calls reflect TCRdb's pipeline rather than the authors' work. The sample has 200,000 to 250,000 distinct CDR3 sequences on record, 7.5% to 10% of them singletons. Around 3.4% of the sample rests with the top ten.

What the work shows at the level of the full study, not this receptor alone: From day 15 to 85, contracting clones showed balanced CD4/CD8 phenotypes, whereas a second wave of clones that expanded from day 15 to 37 leaned towards CD4+. The second-wave clones that peaked on day 37 were not confirmed to be SARS-CoV-2 specific. Some responding clones were detected in pre-infection memory, suggesting pre-existing cross-reactive memory T cells joined the SARS-CoV-2 response. Only a couple of mild cases were covered in the study, and larger cohorts including severe cases with pre-infection samples were considered necessary. Contracting CD4+ clones were located mainly in the CM and EM memory subsets, whereas CD8+ clones were found to be enriched in EMRA.

The sequencing input was PBMCs or a T cell subset sorted from them (not recorded which). This TCR came from a man aged 18-30 years who had mild COVID-19 (a few samples of this study predate the infection). The sample titles of this study are shuffled in the database, so cell type and time point are left out; the donor was told from shared clones.

The CDR3 region has the sequence CASSDLWQGFGETQYF. The DNA sequence reads TGTGCCAGCAGTGACCTTTGGCAGGGATTTGGAGAGACCCAGTACTTC. This receptor chain uses TRBV6-1 and TRBJ2-5; the best D guess is TRBD1, with 5 bases matching. Taken from cysteine to phenylalanine, the CDR3 has 16 residues. The entry retains the CDR3 DNA only, 48 bases that are in frame from base 1. Trimming costs V 3 bases and J 4 bases, and their ends lie 18 bases apart. As encoded in the germline V gene, CDR1 is MNHNS while CDR2 is SASEGT.